The present T cell receptor (beta chain) was sequenced within a study of T cell repertoires in cytomegalovirus infection. The wider study: Evidence of both CMV infection and a matching HLA type came from public TCR beta signatures.

TCRdb passed the reads through MiXCR, listing each CDR3 protein once. The repertoire holds about 250,000 distinct CDR3 sequences, 17% seen once, with around half in the top ten. CDR3 length equals 15 residues. Deletions cut 0 bases from V and 7 bases from J, with 11 bases between. CDR1 and CDR2 (germline): SGHNT, YYREEE (reference sequence). On this clonotype: Its antigen is unknown.

Study findings and constraints: Dominant in the ex vivo response were TCR beta clonotypes restricted by HLA-C and specific for CMV. Cumulative public TCR beta family frequency identified CMV carriers with the relevant HLA.

The chain uses TRBV5-4 and TRBJ1-6; D unresolved. The material sequenced was CD8+ T cells from PBMCs. This clonotype was sampled from a human donor in good health (CMV status not recorded). Some clones in this sample may be carry-over from other donors' samples. DNA for the CDR3: TGTGCCAGCAGCTTGGCCTGGGCGGAGAATTCACCCCTCCACTTT. Its translation is CASSLAWAENSPLHF.